This is a list of T cell receptor beta chains from one sample in a study of OX40 agonist ivuxolimab in advanced cancers. Libraries were prepared by immunoSEQ multiplex PCR; TCRdb keeps only in-frame clonotypes and omits some of them. The sample holds 96,000 or so clones; roughly four fifths are singletons and the top ten take about 5.8%. The sequencing here drew on CD4+ or CD8+ T cells sorted from blood, taken in a trial of the OX40 agonist ivuxolimab. The receptors were gathered from an adult with an advanced solid tumor such as melanoma, head and neck, liver or kidney cancer. Both conserved end residues are part of each CDR3.

CDR3	J	V
CASNLGTSGSYEQYF	TRBJ2-7	TRBV9
CASLGGPNGYTF	TRBJ1-2	TRBV7-2
CASSISLNYGYTF	TRBJ1-2	TRBV19
CASSRRDGANEKLFF	TRBJ1-4	TRBV9
CASSNLGSPSGPQHF	TRBJ1-5	TRBV21-1
CASSGQGQVDGYTF	TRBJ1-2	TRBV19
CAISVGTVNTEAFF	TRBJ1-1	TRBV10-3
CASSLDTGSAGYTF	TRBJ1-2	TRBV7-9
CASSPSPNTEAFF	TRBJ1-1	TRBV28
CASSPRSSYEQYF	TRBJ2-7	TRBV7-2
CASSGEWRRDTQYF	TRBJ2-3	TRBV19
CASSLEANTKNIQYF	TRBJ2-4	TRBV5-1
CASSLSGGFDEQYF	TRBJ2-7	TRBV27
CASKPGTSGSWRTDTQYF	TRBJ2-3	TRBV2
CASSYSEESNTGELFF	TRBJ2-2	TRBV6-5
CASSPRDRNNSPLHF	TRBJ1-6	TRBV7-2
CASSQLPGWGSPLHF	TRBJ1-6	TRBV7-2
CASRTTDTQYF	TRBJ2-3	TRBV25-1
CASSSTGAPGNTIYF	TRBJ1-3	TRBV5-6
CASTPVTAPTMNTEAFF	TRBJ1-1	TRBV6-4
CASSEGRGADTQYF	TRBJ2-3	TRBV6-5
CASSLALGLGKNVYGYTF	TRBJ1-2	TRBV7-9
CASSISEGSYEQYF	TRBJ2-7	TRBV19
CASSLGPTGDRGYTF	TRBJ1-2	TRBV7-2
CASSLQGQFLDTAFF	TRBJ1-1	TRBV7-9
CASSFSGGPNESYEQYF	TRBJ2-7	TRBV5-1
CASSLGGDGNSPLHF	TRBJ1-6	TRBV5-1
CASSIPGVGTEAFF	TRBJ1-1	TRBV19
CASSPTSGGGHTQYF	TRBJ2-3	TRBV5-1
CASSRDRGDEAFF	TRBJ1-1	TRBV4-3
CASRKGTSGRDEQFF	TRBJ2-1	TRBV2
CASSPESTNEKLFF	TRBJ1-4	TRBV5-4
CASSPGTVQNIQYF	TRBJ2-4	TRBV19